The 27 T cell receptor beta chains listed next were all sequenced from one sample in a study of T cell responses to AZD1222 COVID-19 vaccine. Method: immunoSEQ multiplex PCR; TCRdb's copy keeps in-frame clones and lacks some. The sample yields 97,000 or so clones, approximately 91% seen once. The sequencing here drew on peripheral blood, taken 28 days after the second AZD1222 dose. Receptors originate from an adult who received the AZD1222 COVID-19 vaccine.

This chain joins TRBV4-3 and TRBJ2-3; D not certain. Trimming took off 0 bases at V and 8 bases at J, with 9 bases between the two ends. CDR1 and CDR2 (germline): LGHNA, YSLEER. The CDR3 has 13 residues. This CDR3 is CASSQEIRTTQYF. The CDR3 region has the DNA TGCGCCAGCAGCCAAGAAATCCGTACTACGCAGTATTTT.

The chain combines TRBV19 with TRBJ2-7, with TRBD2 matching over 7 bases. The CDR3 has 13 residues. V lost 3 bases to trimming and J lost 5 bases; unmatched junction nucleotides: 4. CDR1 is LNHDA, CDR2 SQIVND, per germline (reference sequence). CDR3 sequence reads: CASSMGGSNEQYF. The DNA for the CDR3 is TGTGCCAGTAGTATGGGCGGGAGCAACGAGCAGTACTTC.

This chain uses TRBV14 with TRBJ2-2, with no clear D. Germline loops: CDR1 SGHDN, CDR2 FVKESK. Trimming removed 4 bases at V and 7 bases at J, with 7 bases between. This CDR3 is built from 12 residues. The CDR3: CASSLPGGELFF. The CDR3 DNA reads TGTGCCAGCAGCCTTCCGGGCGGGGAGCTGTTTTTT.

V usage is TRBV19 and J usage is TRBJ2-5; 8 bases are shared with TRBD2. The ends lost 3 bases at V and 1 base at J; junction bases unmatched: 7. Germline V gene lookup returns CDR1 LNHDA and CDR2 SQIVND (reference sequence). The CDR3 has 16 residues. CDR3 nucleotides: TGTGCCAGTAGTATCGGGGGGGCAGCCACCCAAGAGACCCAGTACTTC. Translation: CASSIGGAATQETQYF.

This sequence joins TRBV11-3 and TRBJ2-3, with 7 bases fitting TRBD1. From germline, CDR1 is SGHNT and CDR2 YENEEA. This CDR3 has 13 residues. J lost 4 bases, V lost 4 bases, and 2 bases had no gene match. CDR3: CASSSTGADTQYF. In DNA, the CDR3 is TGTGCCAGCAGCTCTACAGGGGCAGATACGCAGTATTTT.

The genes are TRBV19 and TRBJ2-1, with D hard to call. Deletions cut 0 bases from V and 12 bases from J, with 12 bases between. The CDR3 runs 13 residues. Germline CDR1 LNHDA, CDR2 SQIVND (reference sequence). The CDR3 protein is CASSIDRAFGQFF. The CDR3, as DNA: TGTGCCAGTAGTATAGACCGAGCCTTTGGGCAGTTCTTC.

The gene calls are TRBV24-1 and TRBJ2-6; 11 nucleotides line up with TRBD1. The CDR3 extends over 21 amino acids. The trim removed 4 bases at V and 1 base at J, leaving 14 bases unmatched. Germline loops: CDR1 KGHDR, CDR2 SFDVKD. CDR3 coding DNA: TGTGCCACCAGTGACCAAAATGCCGGGACAGGGGGTTATTCTGGGGCCAACGTCCTGACTTTC. Protein product: CATSDQNAGTGGYSGANVLTF.

The gene calls are TRBV11-2 and TRBJ2-5, with D maybe TRBD1 (5 bases). The ends were cut back, 7 bases at V and 1 base at J, with 19 bases in the middle. Germline V lookup: CDR1 SGHAT, CDR2 FQNNGV. The CDR3 sequence is 16 residues long. The CDR3 sequence: CASTPKGRNFQETQYF. DNA for the CDR3: TGTGCCAGCACCCCTAAGGGGCGCAACTTCCAAGAGACCCAGTACTTC. The variable domain in full, with the rest retrieved from reference TRBV11-2 and TRBJ2-5, is EAGVAQSPRYKIIEKRQSVAFWCNPISGHATLYWYQQILGQGPKLLIQFQNNGVVDDSQLPKDRFSAERLKGVDSTLKIQPAKLEDSAVYLCASTPKGRNFQETQYFGPGTRLLVL.

The J gene is TRBJ2-7, the V gene TRBV29-1; 7 bases map to TRBD1. V shed 5 bases, J shed 4 bases, and the junction held 5 bases outside the gene matches. This CDR3 region has 12 residues. The germline gives CDR1 SQVTM, CDR2 ANQGSEA. The CDR3 spells CSVRDSMYEQYF. The DNA of the CDR3 is TGCAGCGTTCGGGACAGTATGTACGAGCAGTACTTC.

This chain links TRBV14 with TRBJ1-4; D is unresolved. Trimming removed 3 bases at V and 0 bases at J, with 8 bases between. CDR3 length: 15 residues. Germline loops: CDR1 SGHDN, CDR2 FVKESK. The CDR3 region has the DNA TGTGCCAGCAGCCAGCTATCTTCAACTAATGAAAAACTGTTTTTT. It is translated as CASSQLSSTNEKLFF. Full variable domain (rest looked up from reference TRBV14 and TRBJ1-4): EAGVTQFPSHSVIEKGQTVTLRCDPISGHDNLYWYRRVMGKEIKFLLHFVKESKQDESGMPNNRFLAERTGGTYSTLKVQPAELEDSGVYFCASSQLSSTNEKLFFGSGTQLSVL.

The V and J genes are TRBV28 and TRBJ1-2; D not certain. The germline V gene encodes CDR1 MDHEN and CDR2 SYDVKM. The CDR3 loop spans 12 amino acids. The V and J ends lost 6 bases and 11 bases respectively, with 16 bases between them. CDR3 in DNA: TGTGCCAGCAGCCCCTCCAAACGTATGTACACCTTC. Amino acid sequence: CASSPSKRMYTF.

V and J are TRBV5-1 and TRBJ2-5; D call uncertain. V was pared by 2 bases and J by 1 base, with 6 bases between. The CDR3 runs to 13 residues. Germline V lookup: CDR1 SGHRS, CDR2 YFSETQ. CDR3 residues: CASSFRAQETQYF. For the CDR3, the DNA is TGCGCCAGCAGCTTCCGGGCCCAAGAGACCCAGTACTTC.

The chain is built from TRBV6-6 and TRBJ1-5; D remains ambiguous. Trimming removed 4 bases from V and 6 bases from J, with 7 bases in between. From germline, CDR1 is MNHNY and CDR2 SVGAGI (reference sequence). The CDR3 covers 12 residues. In DNA, the CDR3 is TGTGCCAGCAGTTTAACGGGTCAGCCCCAGCATTTT. Translated, it gives CASSLTGQPQHF.

The chain employs TRBV2 and TRBJ1-1; unclear D gene. Trimming removed 4 bases at V and 0 bases at J, with 6 bases between. Germline loops: CDR1 SNHLY, CDR2 FYNNEI. The CDR3 extends over 13 amino acids. The CDR3 loop reads CASSGKLNTEAFF. Here the CDR3 DNA reads TGTGCCAGCAGTGGGAAGCTGAACACTGAAGCTTTCTTT.

The chain uses TRBV19 and TRBJ2-7; TRBD1 is a possible D gene (6 bases). Per the germline V gene, CDR1 is LNHDA and CDR2 is SQIVND (reference sequence). This CDR3 is 12 amino acids long. With 6 bases removed from V and 3 bases from J, the gap between germline ends came to 9 bases. CDR3 region: CASSGQFYEQYF. The CDR3 DNA sequence: TGTGCCAGTAGCGGACAGTTCTACGAGCAGTACTTC. Using reference TRBV19 and TRBJ2-7 for the parts outside the CDR3, the full variable domain is DGGITQSPKYLFRKEGQNVTLSCEQNLNHDAMYWYRQDPGQGLRLIYYSQIVNDFQKGDIAEGYSVSREKKESFPLTVTSAQKNPTAFYLCASSGQFYEQYFGPGTRLTVT.

In its sample, this clone was seen once. The chain uses TRBV18 and TRBJ2-3; D gene uncertain. The CDR3 sequence is 14 residues long. Trimming stripped 0 bases from V and 3 bases from J, with 7 bases between. Germline assignment: CDR1 KGHSH and CDR2 LQKENI. The CDR3 here is CASSPPGLTDTQYF. The CDR3 bases are TGTGCCAGCTCACCACCGGGCCTGACAGATACGCAGTATTTT. Based on the CDR3 plus reference TRBV18 and TRBJ2-3, the full variable domain is NAGVMQNPRHLVRRRGQEARLRCSPMKGHSHVYWYRQLPEEGLKFMVYLQKENIIDESGMPKERFSAEFPKEGPSILRIQQVVRGDSAAYFCASSPPGLTDTQYFGPGTRLTVL.

This clone was found a few times. This rearrangement joins TRBV9 to TRBJ2-7; D unclear. This CDR3 region has 14 residues. Germline CDR1 SGDLS, CDR2 YYNGEE. Deletions cut 4 bases from V and 3 bases from J, with 14 bases between. In DNA, the CDR3 is TGTGCCAGCAGCCCTGGTGGTGTGGTCTACGAGCAGTACTTC. Protein product: CASSPGGVVYEQYF. Looking up the rest from reference TRBV9 and TRBJ2-7 gives the full variable domain: DSGVTQTPKHLITATGQRVTLRCSPRSGDLSVYWYQQSLDQGLQFLIQYYNGEERAKGNILERFSAQQFPDLHSELNLSSLELGDSALYFCASSPGGVVYEQYFGPGTRLTVT.

The chain uses TRBV7-9 and TRBJ1-4, with D unresolved. CDR1 and CDR2 from the germline V gene are SEHNR and FQNEAQ (reference sequence). V gave up 4 bases and J gave up 8 bases, with 20 bases separating them. The CDR3 sequence is 16 residues long. The CDR3 here is CASSSGGSGFGEKLFF. CDR3 DNA: TGTGCCAGCAGCTCCGGAGGGTCGGGGTTCGGAGAAAAACTGTTTTTT.

The chain is built from TRBV4-2 and TRBJ2-7, with a possible D match to TRBD2 (5 bases). This CDR3 comprises 15 residues. CDR1 and CDR2 from the germline V gene are LGHNA and YNFKEQ. V dropped 0 bases and J dropped 0 bases, with 9 bases sitting between them. DNA for the CDR3: TGTGCCAGCAGCCAAGATTTAGGGAGCTCCTACGAGCAGTACTTC. Translating it yields CASSQDLGSSYEQYF.

V and J are TRBV19 and TRBJ2-4; perhaps TRBD2 as D (5 bases). Germline-derived CDR1 and CDR2 are LNHDA and SQIVND (reference sequence). This CDR3 spans 16 amino acids. V was clipped by 0 bases and J by 1 base, with 10 bases between them. CDR3: CASSIDLRRAKNIQYF. CDR3 DNA sequence: TGTGCCAGTAGTATAGATCTGCGGAGGGCCAAAAACATTCAGTACTTC. The variable domain in full, completed from reference TRBV19 and TRBJ2-4, reads DGGITQSPKYLFRKEGQNVTLSCEQNLNHDAMYWYRQDPGQGLRLIYYSQIVNDFQKGDIAEGYSVSREKKESFPLTVTSAQKNPTAFYLCASSIDLRRAKNIQYFGAGTRLSVL.

This sequence joins TRBV7-9 and TRBJ1-4; D uncertain. From germline, CDR1 is SEHNR and CDR2 FQNEAQ (reference sequence). The V and J ends lost 4 bases and 0 bases respectively, with 6 bases between them. This CDR3 comprises 14 residues. The CDR3 nucleotides read TGTGCCAGCAGCTCCCTTTCAACTAATGAAAAACTGTTTTTT. Translated, it gives CASSSLSTNEKLFF.

This clone was detected only a few times. The rearrangement joins TRBV28 to TRBJ2-7; TRBD2 matches 7 bases. CDR1 is MDHEN and CDR2 is SYDVKM in the germline V gene. The V and J ends lost 5 bases and 10 bases, in that order; junction bases with no gene match: 14. This CDR3 contains 14 residues. The CDR3 nucleotides read TGTGCCAGCAGTCTCCTAGCGGTACCTACGAGTCAGTACTTC. Amino acids: CASSLLAVPTSQYF.

This clone was observed once. The chain has TRBV7-9 and TRBJ1-1, with D unresolved. Germline V gene lookup returns CDR1 SEHNR and CDR2 FQNEAQ (reference sequence). The germline V and J ends were trimmed by 0 bases and 6 bases, with 5 bases remaining between them. The CDR3 loop spans 12 amino acids. CDR3 protein: CASSLAVAEAFF. CDR3 in DNA: TGTGCCAGCAGCTTAGCGGTGGCTGAAGCTTTCTTT.

In this sample, this clone turned up a few times. The rearrangement joins TRBV7-2 to TRBJ2-7; 9 bases map to TRBD1. V shed 4 bases, J shed 5 bases, and the junction held 6 bases outside the gene matches. The CDR3 spans 14 residues. Germline CDR1 SGHTA, CDR2 FQGNSA. The DNA of the CDR3 is TGTGCCAGCAGCTCCGGGACAGGGATCAACGAGCAGTACTTC. Protein sequence: CASSSGTGINEQYF.

Here the CDR3 DNA reads TGTGCCACAAGTGGCAGGGGCGCGTCGAGGAACACCATATATTTT. Protein product: CATSGRGASRNTIYF. The chain uses TRBV19 and TRBJ1-3, with D tentatively TRBD1 (6 bases). This CDR3 is 15 amino acids long. Germline V gives CDR1 LNHDA, CDR2 SQIVND (reference sequence). V was pared by 10 bases and J by 7 bases, with 23 bases between.

The chain combines TRBV5-1 with TRBJ1-6; 11 positions match TRBD1. Germline assignment: CDR1 SGHRS and CDR2 YFSETQ. V dropped 3 bases and J dropped 11; count of bases not matched to a gene: 7. CDR3 length: 15 amino acids. The CDR3 protein is CASSYRGTGGTPLHF. As DNA, the CDR3 is TGCGCCAGCAGCTACCGAGGGACAGGGGGAACACCCCTCCACTTT.

This clone appeared a single time. V gene TRBV7-3 combines with J gene TRBJ2-3; the match to TRBD2 covers 8 bases. With V trimmed by 4 bases and J by 4 bases, 10 bases remained unmatched. In germline, CDR1 is SGHTA, CDR2 FQGTGA. The CDR3 length is 16 residues. The CDR3 protein is CASSSRGGITPDTQYF. In DNA, the CDR3 is TGTGCCAGCAGCTCCCGGGGGGGAATCACGCCAGATACGCAGTATTTT.